These 20 T cell receptor beta chains were all obtained from the same sample, sequenced in a study of OX40 agonist ivuxolimab in advanced cancers. The library was made by the immunoSEQ multiplex PCR assay. TCRdb retrieved this table from immuneACCESS and kept in-frame rearrangements only. Not all clones are present; in checked studies, unresolved V genes account for under half, and no reason is known for the remainder. The sample has about 37,000 clones on record, 70% to 90% of them singletons. The biggest ten clones account for 2.4% of the sample. The sample consisted of CD4+ or CD8+ T cells sorted from blood, taken in a trial of the OX40 agonist ivuxolimab. All receptors come from an adult with an advanced solid tumor such as melanoma, head and neck, liver or kidney cancer.

This chain connects TRBV15 to TRBJ2-7; D is ambiguous. The germline V gene has CDR1 LNHNV and CDR2 YYDKDF (reference sequence). V lost 5 bases, J lost 3 bases, and 11 bases lay in between. The CDR3 has 13 residues. CDR3 amino acids: CATSSQVGYEQYF. In nucleotides, the CDR3 is TGTGCCACCAGCTCCCAGGTGGGCTACGAGCAGTACTTC. The whole variable domain, filled in from reference TRBV15 and TRBJ2-7, reads DAMVIQNPRYQVTQFGKPVTLSCSQTLNHNVMYWYQQKSSQAPKLLFHYYDKDFNNEADTPDNFQSRRPNTSFCFLDIRSPGLGDTAMYLCATSSQVGYEQYFGPGTRLTVT.

This clone was counted a single time. The chain is built from TRBV30 and TRBJ2-7; 9 bases fit TRBD1. The germline gives CDR1 GTSNPN, CDR2 SVGIG (reference sequence). The CDR3 runs to 15 residues. The V gene end was trimmed by 2 bases and the J gene end by 2 bases; junction bases not matched to a gene: 7. In DNA, the CDR3 is TGTGCCTGGAGTCCCCCAGGGACAGGGCCCTACGAGCAGTACTTC. It codes for CAWSPPGTGPYEQYF.

The V and J genes are TRBV19 and TRBJ1-2; 11 bases agree with TRBD1. Germline loops: CDR1 LNHDA, CDR2 SQIVND (reference sequence). This CDR3 spans 15 amino acids. V lost 3 bases to trimming and J lost 8 bases; unmatched junction nucleotides: 8. CDR3 region: CASSIRGQGARGYTF. The CDR3 DNA is TGTGCCAGTAGTATTCGCGGACAGGGGGCGCGCGGCTACACCTTC.

This chain links TRBV5-6 with TRBJ1-4; 8 nucleotides match TRBD1. V trimming: 2 bases; J trimming: 7 bases; junction bases outside the gene matches: 7. Germline CDR1 is SGHDT and CDR2 is YYEEEE. The CDR3 has 15 residues. CDR3 in amino acids: CASSLQGGHIEKLFF. CDR3 bases: TGTGCCAGCAGCTTACAGGGGGGTCATATTGAAAAACTGTTTTTT.

This clone occurred once. The chain recombines TRBV6-5 with TRBJ2-1; 11 bases agree with TRBD2. The junction had 6 bases not matched to a gene; V was cut back by 3 bases and J by 5 bases. This CDR3 region has 16 residues. In germline, CDR1 is MNHEY, CDR2 SVGAGI. The CDR3 region has the DNA TGTGCCAGCAGTTATCCCGGGACTAGCGGAAACAATGAGCAGTTCTTC. Residues: CASSYPGTSGNNEQFF.

V and J are TRBV6-6 and TRBJ1-2; 8 bases line up with TRBD1. The V gene end was trimmed by 0 bases and the J gene end by 8 bases; junction bases not matched to a gene: 8. Germline V CDR1 and CDR2: MNHNY, SVGAGI (reference sequence). This CDR3 region has 15 residues. As DNA, the CDR3 is TGTGCCAGCAGTTACTCGAGGACAGGGTTACGAGGCTACACCTTC. Translation: CASSYSRTGLRGYTF.

The rearrangement uses TRBV18 and TRBJ2-5; 10 bases align to TRBD2. The V gene's germline CDR1 is KGHSH and CDR2 LQKENI. V lost 3 bases, J lost 7 bases, and 11 bases stayed unmatched. The CDR3 consists of 16 residues. CDR3 sequence (DNA): TGTGCCAGCTCACCCCTAGGGACTAGCGACGACGGGACCCAGTACTTC. Amino acid sequence: CASSPLGTSDDGTQYF.

J is TRBJ2-1 and V is TRBV7-3, with D uncertain. The CDR3 length is 15 residues. V was shortened by 5 bases and J by 0 bases, with 11 bases between the two germline ends. Germline CDR1 and CDR2: SGHTA and FQGTGA. The CDR3 here is CASSDFPSSYNEQFF. In nucleotides, the CDR3 is TGTGCCAGCAGCGACTTCCCAAGCTCCTACAATGAGCAGTTCTTC.

The chain links TRBV5-1 to TRBJ1-1; D is unclear. The germline V gene has CDR1 SGHRS and CDR2 YFSETQ. The CDR3 consists of 15 residues. Trimming pared 2 bases from V and 5 bases from J, leaving 16 bases between. The CDR3 here is CASSFSYWDATEAFF. CDR3 nucleotides: TGCGCCAGCAGCTTTAGTTATTGGGATGCAACTGAAGCTTTCTTT.

This clone was observed a few times. The CDR3 protein is CASSRTAGLTYSALHF. CDR3 bases: TGTGCCAGCAGCCGGACGGCAGGGCTAACCTATTCGGCCCTCCACTTT. The rearrangement uses TRBV7-2 and TRBJ1-6; D is possibly TRBD1 (5 bases). The V and J ends lost 5 bases and 14 bases respectively, with 25 bases between them. The germline CDR1 and CDR2 sequences are SGHTA and FQGNSA. The CDR3 spans 16 residues. Complete variable domain (other parts from reference TRBV7-2 and TRBJ1-6): GAGVSQSPSNKVTEKGKDVELRCDPISGHTALYWYRQSLGQGLEFLIYFQGNSAPDKSGLPSDRFSAERTGGSVSTLTIQRTQQEDSAVYLCASSRTAGLTYSALHFGNGTRLTVT.

The chain links TRBV19 to TRBJ1-1; the match to TRBD1 covers 9 bases. CDR1 is LNHDA, CDR2 SQIVND, per germline (reference sequence). V was clipped by 3 bases and J by 1 base; unmatched bases: 3. The CDR3 covers 15 residues. CDR3 region: CASSISGQGNTEAFF. DNA of the CDR3: TGTGCCAGTAGTATTTCGGGACAGGGGAACACTGAAGCTTTCTTT.

This chain links TRBV4-1 with TRBJ1-2, with 7 bases identical to TRBD1. Germline CDR1 is MGHRA and CDR2 is YSYEKL. The CDR3 is 16 residues long. V lost 0 bases to trimming and J lost 4 bases; unmatched junction nucleotides: 8. The CDR3, as DNA: TGCGCCAGCAGCCAAGAAGGGCAGGGGGGAACCTATGGCTACACCTTC. It specifies CASSQEGQGGTYGYTF.

The DNA for the CDR3 is TGCGCCAGCAGTGAGGCAACCGGGGAGCTGTTTTTT. Amino acids: CASSEATGELFF. This chain connects TRBV10-1 to TRBJ2-2; D uncertain. V lost 2 bases, J lost 5 bases, and 3 bases lay in between. The CDR3 sequence is 12 residues long. Germline V gene sequence: CDR1 WNHNN, CDR2 SYGVQD (reference sequence).

The chain links TRBV10-3 to TRBJ2-2, with D perhaps assigned TRBD1 or TRBD2 (7 bases each). Germline V gene sequence: CDR1 ENHRY, CDR2 SYGVKD. V was trimmed by 6 bases and J by 6 bases, leaving 14 bases between them. This CDR3 is 14 amino acids long. The CDR3 DNA reads TGTGCCATCAGGGGGGGGACAGACGCCGGGGAGCTGTTTTTT. Its protein product is CAIRGGTDAGELFF.

The rearrangement links TRBV18 to TRBJ2-7, with a tentative D call TRBD1 (6 bases). V lost 3 bases to trimming and J lost 2 bases, with 11 bases between them. The CDR3 runs to 14 residues. In germline, CDR1 is KGHSH, CDR2 LQKENI. CDR3 DNA: TGTGCCAGCTCACCGTACCGGGACACCTACGAGCAGTACTTC. Translating it yields CASSPYRDTYEQYF.

The CDR3 bases are TGTGCCAGCAGCTTCAAGGGCACAGATACGCAGTATTTT. Translated: CASSFKGTDTQYF. V and J are TRBV11-1 and TRBJ2-3; D unclear. The CDR3 has 13 amino acids. The V end was cut by 3 bases, the J end by 1 base, with 5 bases between. Per the germline V gene, CDR1 is SGHAT and CDR2 is FQDESV (reference sequence).

This clone appeared a few times. V usage is TRBV9 and J usage is TRBJ1-2; D gene uncertain. Deletions cut 0 bases from V and 0 bases from J, with 9 bases between. This CDR3 region has 15 residues. In germline, CDR1 is SGDLS, CDR2 YYNGEE. The CDR3 reads CASSVAFSTNYGYTF. CDR3 nucleotides: TGTGCCAGCAGCGTAGCTTTCAGTACTAACTATGGCTACACCTTC.

The chain couples TRBV4-3 to TRBJ2-7; possibly TRBD2 for D (6 bases). Germline assignment: CDR1 LGHNA and CDR2 YSLEER. The CDR3 extends over 16 amino acids. V gave up 4 bases and J gave up 0 bases, with 16 bases separating them. For the CDR3, the DNA is TGCGCCAGCAGCCGCCATGGAGGGGTTTCCTCCTACGAGCAGTACTTC. It codes for CASSRHGGVSSYEQYF.

The chain is built from TRBV5-6 and TRBJ2-7; 9 bases are a match to TRBD1. Germline V gives CDR1 SGHDT, CDR2 YYEEEE. The junction had 10 bases not matched to a gene; V was cut back by 1 base and J by 5 bases. This CDR3 contains 16 residues. The CDR3 is CASSLLLGQGGNEQYF. DNA of the CDR3: TGTGCCAGCAGCTTGTTGCTGGGACAGGGTGGCAACGAGCAGTACTTC.

This chain uses TRBV5-4 with TRBJ1-3, with D maybe TRBD1 (5 bases). The CDR3 loop spans 14 amino acids. Trimming stripped 0 bases from V and 4 bases from J, with 8 bases between. Germline loops: CDR1 SGHNT, CDR2 YYREEE (reference sequence). The CDR3 loop is CASSLGGTGNTIYF. DNA for the CDR3: TGTGCCAGCAGCTTGGGAGGGACCGGAAACACCATATATTTT.